These T cell receptor beta chains were read from a single sample in a study of beta chain features in type 1 diabetes. The protocol was immunoSEQ multiplex PCR, while the TCRdb copy is restricted to in-frame clones and leaves out a portion. The table shows approximately 200,000 clones, with 9.6% occurring only once. Sequencing was done on a sample of naive CD4+ T cells from blood. Receptor source: a woman aged 18-30 years in good health. CDR3s include the opening cysteine and the closing phenylalanine or tryptophan. The D gene is left open where the match is weak. Expanded clones get a size class; other rows say once, few or many, or leave the size out.

J gene: TRBJ1-4; D gene: TRBD1; clone size: few; V gene: TRBV2; CDR3 DNA: TGTGCCAGCAGACCGACAGGGGGAAGTGAAAAACTGTTTTTT; CDR3 protein: CASRPTGGSEKLFF
J gene: TRBJ2-3; D gene: TRBD1; clone size: few; V gene: TRBV13; CDR3 DNA: TGTGCCAGCAGCTCGGGACAGGGGGCTTCAGATACGCAGTATTTT; CDR3 protein: CASSSGQGASDTQYF
J gene: TRBJ1-5; D gene: .; clone size: few; V gene: TRBV4-1; CDR3 DNA: TGCGCCAGCAGCCAAGCTAGAGGGGGGGCGCTGGGCAATCAGCCCCAGCATTTT; CDR3 protein: CASSQARGGALGNQPQHF
J gene: TRBJ2-7; D gene: .; clone size: .; V gene: TRBV7-9; CDR3 DNA: TGTGCCAGCAGCCCTAGGACAGCCGTCGATCTCTACGAGCAGTACTTC; CDR3 protein: CASSPRTAVDLYEQYF
J gene: TRBJ1-5; D gene: TRBD1; clone size: few; V gene: TRBV30; CDR3 DNA: TGTGCCTGGAGTCCCGACAGGGGGAATCAGCCCCAGCATTTT; CDR3 protein: CAWSPDRGNQPQHF
J gene: TRBJ1-1; D gene: .; clone size: few; V gene: TRBV23-1; CDR3 DNA: TGCGCCAGCAGTCAATCCCCGGGGGTTCGAAGGTTTAAGGACACTGAAGCTTTCTTT; CDR3 protein: CASSQSPGVRRFKDTEAFF
J gene: TRBJ1-3; D gene: .; clone size: .; V gene: TRBV5-1; CDR3 DNA: TGCGCCAGCAGCTTAAAGGGAGGGTCTGGAAACACCATATATTTT; CDR3 protein: CASSLKGGSGNTIYF
J gene: TRBJ1-2; D gene: TRBD1; clone size: few; V gene: TRBV25-1; CDR3 DNA: TGTGCCAGCAGGGGGACAGGGGGCGCTTATGGCTACACCTTC; CDR3 protein: CASRGTGGAYGYTF
J gene: TRBJ2-2; D gene: TRBD1; clone size: .; V gene: TRBV19; CDR3 DNA: TGTGCCAGTAGTTCGCTGGGACAGGGTAAGAGTGGCACCGGGGAGCTGTTTTTT; CDR3 protein: CASSSLGQGKSGTGELFF
J gene: TRBJ2-3; D gene: .; clone size: many; V gene: TRBV7-9; CDR3 DNA: TGTGCCAGCAGCTTAGGGCTCCAGGGAGATACGCAGTATTTT; CDR3 protein: CASSLGLQGDTQYF
J gene: TRBJ2-7; D gene: .; clone size: few; V gene: TRBV12-5; CDR3 DNA: TGTGCTAGTGGTTTGGTACGCGGGGTTGGCGAGCAGTACTTC; CDR3 protein: CASGLVRGVGEQYF
J gene: TRBJ1-1; D gene: TRBD1; clone size: .; V gene: TRBV7-3; CDR3 DNA: TGTGCCAGCAGCTTGGGGACAGGGCAGAACACTGAAGCTTTCTTT; CDR3 protein: CASSLGTGQNTEAFF
J gene: TRBJ1-3; D gene: TRBD1; clone size: few; V gene: TRBV5-1; CDR3 DNA: TGCGCCAGCAGCGCCGGACAGGTGACTGGAAACACCATATATTTT; CDR3 protein: CASSAGQVTGNTIYF
J gene: TRBJ2-5; D gene: TRBD2; clone size: .; V gene: TRBV6-1; CDR3 DNA: TGTGCCAGCAGTGGGACTAGCGGACAAGAGACCCAGTACTTC; CDR3 protein: CASSGTSGQETQYF
J gene: TRBJ1-1; D gene: TRBD1; clone size: few; V gene: TRBV28; CDR3 DNA: TGTCGCCCGACAGGGGGTCCCCCTGAAGCTTTCTTT; CDR3 protein: CRPTGGPPEAFF
J gene: TRBJ2-7; D gene: .; clone size: few; V gene: TRBV5-4; CDR3 DNA: TGTGCCAGCAGCCTGGAGGGGGCGACCGCCTACGAGCAGTACTTC; CDR3 protein: CASSLEGATAYEQYF
J gene: TRBJ2-7; D gene: TRBD2; clone size: .; V gene: TRBV25-1; CDR3 DNA: TGTGCCAGCATTAGTAGCGGGTGGCTCTACGAGCAGTACTTC; CDR3 protein: CASISSGWLYEQYF
J gene: TRBJ2-6; D gene: .; clone size: .; V gene: TRBV19; CDR3 DNA: TGTGCCAGTGCCGGGGGTCAGGTTGGGGCCAACGTCCTGACTTTC; CDR3 protein: CASAGGQVGANVLTF
J gene: TRBJ2-4; D gene: .; clone size: few; V gene: TRBV6-5; CDR3 DNA: TGTGCCAGCAGTCCCTATCTAGCCAAAAACATTCAGTACTTC; CDR3 protein: CASSPYLAKNIQYF
J gene: TRBJ2-5; D gene: TRBD1; clone size: .; V gene: TRBV5-4; CDR3 DNA: TGTGCCAGCAGCTTGTCCCAGGGACAGCAAGAGACCCAGTACTTC; CDR3 protein: CASSLSQGQQETQYF
J gene: TRBJ1-5; D gene: .; clone size: .; V gene: TRBV18; CDR3 DNA: TGTGCCAGCTCACCACCTTCGGGTCCCCAGCATTTT; CDR3 protein: CASSPPSGPQHF
J gene: TRBJ2-1; D gene: TRBD2; clone size: few; V gene: TRBV5-1; CDR3 DNA: TGCGCCAGCAGCTTGACTAGCGTGGGACCCTACAATGAGCAGTTCTTC; CDR3 protein: CASSLTSVGPYNEQFF
J gene: TRBJ1-1; D gene: TRBD1; clone size: few; V gene: TRBV6-1; CDR3 DNA: TGTGCCAGCAGACTCAGGGGGCCGGGGGAAGCTTTCTTT; CDR3 protein: CASRLRGPGEAFF
J gene: TRBJ2-1; D gene: .; clone size: .; V gene: TRBV6-1; CDR3 DNA: TGTGCCAGCAGTGAAGCATTAGCCCACCTACGAAACAATGAGCAGTTCTTC; CDR3 protein: CASSEALAHLRNNEQFF
J gene: TRBJ2-7; D gene: TRBD2; clone size: few; V gene: TRBV5-4; CDR3 DNA: TGTGCCAGCAGCCCTAGCGGGAGTGACTCCTACGAGCAGTACTTC; CDR3 protein: CASSPSGSDSYEQYF
J gene: TRBJ2-7; D gene: TRBD1; clone size: .; V gene: TRBV6-5; CDR3 DNA: TGTGCCAGCAGCCTCCCGGGACAGGGGGCACACGAGCAGTACTTC; CDR3 protein: CASSLPGQGAHEQYF
J gene: TRBJ2-2; D gene: .; clone size: few; V gene: TRBV5-1; CDR3 DNA: TGCGCCAGCAGCTTATTACAGGGAGCCGGGGAGCTGTTTTTT; CDR3 protein: CASSLLQGAGELFF
J gene: TRBJ1-2; D gene: .; clone size: .; V gene: TRBV5-4; CDR3 DNA: TGTGCCAGCAGCTTTTTTGTCGGCAGGGAGGACGGCTACACCTTC; CDR3 protein: CASSFFVGREDGYTF
J gene: TRBJ1-1; D gene: .; clone size: few; V gene: TRBV29-1; CDR3 DNA: TGCAGCGTTTTAATGGCGAACACTGAAGCTTTCTTT; CDR3 protein: CSVLMANTEAFF
J gene: TRBJ1-1; D gene: .; clone size: .; V gene: TRBV19; CDR3 DNA: TGTGCCAGTAGTCCACTGAAGAACACTGAAGCTTTCTTT; CDR3 protein: CASSPLKNTEAFF
J gene: TRBJ2-7; D gene: .; clone size: .; V gene: TRBV7-2; CDR3 DNA: TGTGCCAGCAACCTTCGACAGTCCGCCTTCGAGCAGTACTTC; CDR3 protein: CASNLRQSAFEQYF
J gene: TRBJ2-7; D gene: .; clone size: few; V gene: TRBV27; CDR3 DNA: TGTGCCAGCAACTCAGGGTGGAGCTCCTACGAGCAGTACTTC; CDR3 protein: CASNSGWSSYEQYF
J gene: TRBJ1-1; D gene: .; clone size: few; V gene: TRBV19; CDR3 DNA: TGTGCCAGCCGCGGGGAGACCCTGGCGAACACTGAAGCTTTCTTT; CDR3 protein: CASRGETLANTEAFF
J gene: TRBJ1-5; D gene: .; clone size: .; V gene: TRBV5-4; CDR3 DNA: TGTGCCAGCAGCTTGGGAGGTCTCCAGGGAAGTAATCAGCCCCAGCATTTT; CDR3 protein: CASSLGGLQGSNQPQHF
J gene: TRBJ2-5; D gene: .; clone size: few; V gene: TRBV5-1; CDR3 DNA: TGCGCCAGCAGCTTGACAGGGCTACAAGAGACCCAGTACTTC; CDR3 protein: CASSLTGLQETQYF
J gene: TRBJ2-7; D gene: TRBD1; clone size: few; V gene: TRBV5-1; CDR3 DNA: TGCGCCAGCAGCTCCGGGACAGGGGACGAGCAGTACTTC; CDR3 protein: CASSSGTGDEQYF
J gene: TRBJ2-1; D gene: TRBD2; clone size: .; V gene: TRBV4-1; CDR3 DNA: TGCGCCAGCAGCCAAGCACTAGCGGTTTACAATGAGCAGTTCTTC; CDR3 protein: CASSQALAVYNEQFF
J gene: TRBJ2-1; D gene: .; clone size: .; V gene: TRBV4-1; CDR3 DNA: TGCGCCAGCAGCCACCCTGGGACTCGGGATGAGCAGTTCTTC; CDR3 protein: CASSHPGTRDEQFF
J gene: TRBJ1-2; D gene: TRBD1; clone size: many; V gene: TRBV4-1; CDR3 DNA: TGCGCCAGCAGCCGTGGAACAGGGGACTATGGCTACACCTTC; CDR3 protein: CASSRGTGDYGYTF
J gene: TRBJ2-7; D gene: .; clone size: .; V gene: TRBV5-4; CDR3 DNA: TGTGCCAGCAGCTTACCGGACAGGGAGGGCGAGCAGTACTTC; CDR3 protein: CASSLPDREGEQYF
J gene: TRBJ2-1; D gene: TRBD2; clone size: .; V gene: TRBV19; CDR3 DNA: TGTGCCAGTTCGTTGGGGGAGGGGATATACAATGAGCAGTTCTTC; CDR3 protein: CASSLGEGIYNEQFF
J gene: TRBJ2-7; D gene: .; clone size: once; V gene: TRBV12-5; CDR3 DNA: TGTGCTAGTGGTTTGGACAGGGAAGTGAACGAGCAGTACTTC; CDR3 protein: CASGLDREVNEQYF
J gene: TRBJ2-2; D gene: TRBD2; clone size: few; V gene: TRBV7-2; CDR3 DNA: TGTGCCAGCAGCCCCCTTGGCTCTAGCGGGGCTCCCGGGGAGCTGTTTTTT; CDR3 protein: CASSPLGSSGAPGELFF
J gene: TRBJ2-3; D gene: TRBD2; clone size: .; V gene: TRBV19; CDR3 DNA: TGTGCCAGTAGTAGAGTAGCGGGAGTGGATACGCAGTATTTT; CDR3 protein: CASSRVAGVDTQYF
J gene: TRBJ2-1; D gene: .; clone size: few; V gene: TRBV7-9; CDR3 DNA: TGTGTAGTAGCCGTACCAGGGTCCTACAATGAGCAGTTCTTC; CDR3 protein: CVVAVPGSYNEQFF
J gene: TRBJ2-2; D gene: TRBD2; clone size: .; V gene: TRBV6-5; CDR3 DNA: TGTGCCAGCAGTTACGGTAGCGGGAGCGGGGAGCTGTTTTTT; CDR3 protein: CASSYGSGSGELFF
J gene: TRBJ1-1; D gene: .; clone size: .; V gene: TRBV18; CDR3 DNA: TGTGCCAGCGGTCATGGGACACTGAACACTGAAGCTTTCTTT; CDR3 protein: CASGHGTLNTEAFF
J gene: TRBJ1-1; D gene: .; clone size: .; V gene: TRBV5-1; CDR3 DNA: TGCGCCAGCAGCCGGGACACAGGGAAATTGCACACTGAAGCTTTCTTT; CDR3 protein: CASSRDTGKLHTEAFF
J gene: TRBJ1-6; D gene: .; clone size: many; V gene: TRBV7-9; CDR3 DNA: TGTGCCAGCAGCACCCTCGAGAATTCACCCCTCCACTTT; CDR3 protein: CASSTLENSPLHF
J gene: TRBJ2-3; D gene: .; clone size: .; V gene: TRBV28; CDR3 DNA: TGTGCCAGCAGTGTATACCGAGCGGACTCTAGCACAGATACGCAGTATTTT; CDR3 protein: CASSVYRADSSTDTQYF
J gene: TRBJ2-1; D gene: TRBD2; clone size: few; V gene: TRBV10-3; CDR3 DNA: TGTGCCACCTGGGGCGGCCTAGCGGCTATGTCCTCCTACAATGAGCAGTTCTTC; CDR3 protein: CATWGGLAAMSSYNEQFF
J gene: TRBJ2-1; D gene: .; clone size: many; V gene: TRBV7-9; CDR3 DNA: TGTGCCAGCAGGTCTAGCGTATTGGATGAGCAGTTCTTC; CDR3 protein: CASRSSVLDEQFF
J gene: TRBJ2-3; D gene: .; clone size: .; V gene: TRBV6-5; CDR3 DNA: TGTGCCAGCAGTGCCAGTTGGGACACCACCGATACGCAGTATTTT; CDR3 protein: CASSASWDTTDTQYF